This T cell receptor beta chain was retrieved from a study of long-term antiretroviral therapy in people with HIV. The study, taken as a whole, reports: Dominating the repertoire at all time points were the clones that expanded before ART. Diversity went up after ART and still fell short of transplant donor controls.

To note about this clone: Its antigen is still unknown.

Each donor had at least one pre-ART and at least two post-ART PBMC samples. Sequencing used immunoSEQ v3.0 at survey level. The data were produced by immunoSEQ multiplex PCR, yet TCRdb's version contains in-frame clones alone and is incomplete. The sample lists about 24,000 clones, roughly 78% occurring once. Germline V gene data show CDR1 as SGHAT and CDR2 as FQNNGV. Trimming cost V 5 bases and J 6 bases; bases outside gene matches: 5. This CDR3 is built from 16 residues. The chain joins TRBV11-2 to TRBJ2-1; TRBD2 matches at 15 bases. The sequence was obtained from a woman aged 40 to 50 with HIV. Sequencing was performed on unsorted PBMCs, taken 1.2 years after starting antiretroviral therapy. The CDR3: CASSLWTSGRGNEQFF. CDR3 bases: TGTGCCAGCAGCCTATGGACTAGCGGGAGGGGCAATGAGCAGTTCTTC.